Listed below are T cell receptor beta chains from one sample, sequenced in a study of cytomegalovirus exposure and HLA in healthy donors. The assay was immunoSEQ multiplex PCR, and TCRdb's table has in-frame clones only and misses some. The data show around 190,000 clones, with 80% seen just once and around 5.4% held by the top ten. Sequenced: PBMCs. These receptors came from a man aged 40-49 years in good health and CMV-seronegative. CDR3s include the opening cysteine and the closing phenylalanine or tryptophan. The D gene is left open where the match is weak. Clone size is stated in some rows and not others, as once, few, many or a class when expanded.

>NA|NA|TRBJ2-6|TRBV5-1
CASSLSPVINSGANVLTF
TGCGCCAGCAGCTTGTCCCCGGTTATTAACTCTGGGGCCAACGTCCTGACTTTC
>once|NA|TRBJ1-5|TRBV4-2
CASSSTGNQPQHF
TGTGCCAGCAGCTCGACTGGAAATCAGCCCCAGCATTTT
>NA|NA|TRBJ1-3|TRBV5-1
CASSLPDSSSGNTIYF
TGCGCCAGCAGCTTGCCGGACAGCTCCTCTGGAAACACCATATATTTT
>NA|TRBD1|TRBJ1-3|TRBV18
CASSPLDRGSGNTIYF
TGTGCCAGCTCACCACTTGACAGGGGGTCAGGAAACACCATATATTTT
>NA|TRBD1|TRBJ1-5|TRBV5-8
CASSPQGGPFTRQPQHF
TGTGCCAGCAGCCCACAGGGGGGCCCGTTCACGCGTCAGCCCCAGCATTTT
>once|TRBD1|TRBJ2-7|TRBV7-2
CASSLVQGASYEQYF
TGTGCCAGCAGCTTAGTACAGGGGGCTAGCTACGAGCAGTACTTC
>NA|TRBD1|TRBJ1-2|TRBV2
CASRGRGTAFLGYTF
TGTGCCAGCAGGGGGAGAGGGACAGCCTTTCTTGGCTACACCTTC
>few|TRBD2|TRBJ2-1|TRBV5-4
CASSMTPSGKNEQFF
TGTGCCAGCAGCATGACCCCTAGCGGGAAAAATGAGCAGTTCTTC
>NA|TRBD2|TRBJ2-7|TRBV19
CASSSQLGRGTYEQYF
TGTGCCAGTAGTTCCCAACTCGGGAGGGGAACCTACGAGCAGTACTTC
>NA|NA|TRBJ2-7|TRBV7-2
CASSPRVPGSYEQYF
TGTGCCAGCAGCCCCCGGGTTCCAGGGTCCTACGAGCAGTACTTC
>NA|TRBD1|TRBJ1-1|TRBV7-2
CASTKQGLNTEAFF
TGTGCCAGCACCAAACAGGGGCTGAACACTGAAGCTTTCTTT
>NA|TRBD1|TRBJ1-1|TRBV7-2
CASSSRGLDTEAFF
TGTGCCAGCAGCTCCAGGGGGCTGGACACTGAAGCTTTCTTT
>NA|NA|TRBJ1-4|TRBV7-2
CASSNPQGGAGEKLFF
TGTGCCAGCAGCAACCCCCAAGGGGGGGCAGGTGAAAAACTGTTTTTT
>few|TRBD1|TRBJ1-5|TRBV6-6
CASKHRGYSNQPQHF
TGTGCCAGCAAGCACAGGGGATATAGCAATCAGCCCCAGCATTTT
>NA|NA|TRBJ2-6|TRBV11-3
CASSRTDTGESSGANVLTF
TGTGCCAGCAGCCGAACCGACACCGGGGAAAGCTCTGGGGCCAACGTCCTGACTTTC